A selection of T cell receptor beta chains follows, all from one sample in a study of OX40 agonist ivuxolimab in advanced cancers. TCRdb keeps only in-frame clones here, not all; method: immunoSEQ multiplex PCR. The sample includes 35,000 to 45,000 clones, about 82% seen only once; the top ten take 21%. Specimen: CD4+ or CD8+ T cells sorted from blood, collected in a trial of the OX40 agonist ivuxolimab. These receptors were obtained from an adult with an advanced solid tumor such as melanoma, head and neck, liver or kidney cancer. The CDR3 runs from the conserved cysteine through the conserved F or W. A D gene is named only where the DNA matches it firmly. Rows give clone size only sometimes, using once, few, many, or a class for an expanded clone.

TRBJ1-2 | . | TRBV4-1 | . | CASSQEEEGLYGYTF | TGCGCCAGCAGCCAAGAGGAAGAAGGACTCTATGGCTACACCTTC
TRBJ2-1 | . | TRBV6-1 | . | CASSVHGPKSSYNEQFF | TGTGCCAGCAGTGTGCACGGCCCAAAGAGCTCCTACAATGAGCAGTTCTTC
TRBJ1-6 | . | TRBV7-2 | . | CASSWGQGSHSPLYF | .
TRBJ2-5 | . | TRBV7-3 | TRBD1 | CASRLGQGIGETQYF | TGTGCCAGCAGACTAGGACAGGGGATAGGAGAGACCCAGTACTTC
TRBJ2-3 | . | TRBV6-5 | . | CASSYLQGSPDTQYF | TGTGCCAGCAGTTACCTCCAGGGGAGTCCAGATACGCAGTATTTT
TRBJ1-6 | . | TRBV6-5 | . | CASSNRAQNSPLHF | TGTGCCAGCAGCAACCGGGCCCAGAATTCACCCCTCCACTTT
TRBJ2-1 | . | TRBV19 | TRBD2 | CASKLAGSSYNEQFF | TGTGCCAGTAAGCTAGCGGGGAGCTCCTACAATGAGCAGTTCTTC
TRBJ2-1 | . | TRBV13 | TRBD2 | CASSPGLAGGSGNEQFF | TGTGCCAGCAGCCCGGGACTAGCGGGGGGTTCTGGTAATGAGCAGTTCTTC
TRBJ1-1 | . | TRBV16 | . | CASFHMNTEAFF | TGTGCCAGCTTTCACATGAACACTGAAGCTTTCTTT
TRBJ2-2 | . | TRBV27 | . | CASFGSGGGTGELFF | TGTGCCAGCTTCGGGAGTGGGGGCGGCACCGGGGAGCTGTTTTTT
TRBJ1-5 | . | TRBV6-5 | TRBD1 | CASSSVTGGQPQHF | TGTGCCAGCAGTTCCGTGACAGGGGGGCAGCCCCAGCATTTT
TRBJ2-2 | . | TRBV7-3 | . | CASSSSGTGELFF | TGTGCCAGCAGCTCTTCAGGGACCGGGGAGCTGTTTTTT
TRBJ1-5 | . | TRBV4-3 | TRBD1 | CASSQAYRGGDQPQHF | TGCGCCAGCAGCCAAGCTTACAGGGGAGGGGATCAGCCCCAGCATTTT
TRBJ2-1 | few | TRBV7-8 | . | CASSQQDNEQFF | TGTGCCAGCAGTCAACAGGACAATGAGCAGTTCTTC
TRBJ2-3 | . | TRBV23-1 | . | CASSGVCTDTQYF | TGCGCCAGCAGTGGGGTTTGCACAGATACGCAGTATTTT
TRBJ2-5 | . | TRBV7-8 | TRBD2 | CASSISGGALTETQYF | TGTGCCAGCAGCATTAGCGGGGGGGCCTTAACAGAGACCCAGTACTTC
TRBJ2-3 | . | TRBV27 | TRBD1 | CASSLSSGQGKDF | TGTGCCAGCAGTTTAAGTTCCGGACAGGGAAAGGATTTT
TRBJ1-2 | once | TRBV11-2 | TRBD1 | CASSLRRDRGPYGYTF | TGTGCCAGCAGCCTCAGGAGGGACAGGGGGCCCTATGGCTACACCTTC
TRBJ2-1 | . | TRBV7-2 | . | CASSLNRDNEQFF | TGTGCCAGCAGCTTAAATCGGGACAATGAGCAGTTCTTC
TRBJ1-2 | . | TRBV6-1 | . | CASSVTLDSLYYGYTF | TGTGCCAGCAGTGTAACCTTAGACAGCCTGTACTATGGCTACACCTTC
TRBJ1-1 | . | TRBV27 | . | CASSLWLNTEAFF | TGTGCCAGCAGTTTATGGTTGAACACTGAAGCTTTCTTT
TRBJ1-1 | . | TRBV7-2 | . | CASSPPRAGLMNTEAFF | TGTGCCAGCAGCCCCCCGAGGGCAGGGCTCATGAACACTGAAGCTTTCTTT
TRBJ1-1 | . | TRBV5-1 | . | CASSLDSGTEAFF | TGCGCCAGCAGCTTGGACAGTGGGACTGAAGCTTTCTTT
TRBJ2-7 | . | TRBV6-6 | . | CASSYGVSYEQYF | TGTGCCAGCAGTTACGGGGTGTCCTACGAGCAGTACTTC
TRBJ2-5 | . | TRBV5-4 | . | CASRSGETQYF | TGTGCCAGCAGGTCGGGGGAGACCCAGTACTTC
TRBJ2-1 | . | TRBV9 | TRBD2 | CASSVRLSGGIHNEQFF | TGTGCCAGCAGCGTAAGGCTCAGCGGGGGCATACACAATGAGCAGTTCTTC
TRBJ2-1 | . | TRBV5-1 | TRBD2 | CASSSGRAGGNNEQFF | TGCGCCAGCAGCTCCGGTAGAGCGGGGGGAAACAATGAGCAGTTCTTC
TRBJ1-3 | once | TRBV2 | . | CASSVGGAGNTIYF | TGTGCCAGCAGTGTTGGAGGGGCCGGAAACACCATATATTTT
TRBJ2-3 | . | TRBV4-2 | . | CASSVTDTQYF | TGTGCCAGCAGCGTCACAGATACGCAGTATTTT
TRBJ2-7 | . | TRBV7-2 | . | CASSLGPGSYEQYF | TGTGCCAGCAGCTTAGGCCCAGGTAGCTACGAGCAGTACTTC
TRBJ1-2 | . | TRBV4-1 | . | CASSQVEGSGYTF | TGCGCCAGCAGCCAAGTTGAGGGCAGTGGCTACACCTTC
TRBJ1-1 | . | TRBV29-1 | . | CSVLQMNTEAFF | TGCAGCGTTTTACAGATGAACACTGAAGCTTTCTTT
TRBJ2-3 | . | TRBV7-9 | . | CASSFPGGTDTQYF | TGTGCCAGCAGCTTTCCGGGTGGCACAGATACGCAGTATTTT
TRBJ2-2 | . | TRBV15 | TRBD1 | CATSPNRGGTGELFF | TGTGCCACCAGCCCGAACAGGGGCGGGACCGGGGAGCTGTTTTTT
TRBJ1-2 | . | TRBV4-3 | TRBD1 | CASSQDTDRTYGYTF | TGCGCCAGCAGCCAAGATACGGACAGGACCTATGGCTACACCTTC
TRBJ1-1 | . | TRBV28 | . | CATRWGTEAFF | TGTGCCACAAGGTGGGGGACTGAAGCTTTCTTT
TRBJ1-5 | . | TRBV4-1 | . | CASSQDIGTENQPQHF | TGCGCCAGCAGCCAAGATATAGGGACTGAGAATCAGCCCCAGCATTTT
TRBJ2-5 | . | TRBV28 | TRBD1 | CASSPTDRGLRETQYF | TGTGCCAGCAGCCCTACGGACAGGGGTCTGAGGGAGACCCAGTACTTC
TRBJ1-5 | . | TRBV19 | . | CASSIEAPSRNQPQHF | TGTGCCAGTAGTATAGAGGCACCTTCCCGCAATCAGCCCCAGCATTTT
TRBJ2-1 | once | TRBV7-8 | . | CASSLESGVGGVSQFF | TGTGCCAGCAGCTTAGAGTCAGGTGTTGGTGGGGTTTCGCAGTTCTTC
TRBJ1-3 | . | TRBV7-2 | TRBD1 | CASSRTTGEVGGNTIYF | TGTGCCAGCAGCCGTACCACAGGGGAGGTCGGAGGAAACACCATATATTTT
TRBJ1-4 | . | TRBV9 | TRBD1 | CASSSGTGGKQEKLFF | TGTGCCAGCAGCTCCGGGACAGGGGGCAAACAGGAAAAACTGTTTTTT
TRBJ1-2 | . | TRBV4-2 | TRBD1 | CASRPRTGGEDYGYTF | TGTGCCAGCAGGCCCAGGACAGGGGGCGAAGACTATGGCTACACCTTC
TRBJ1-2 | . | TRBV6-1 | . | CASSETPQPFQYGYTF | TGTGCCAGCAGTGAAACCCCACAGCCCTTTCAGTATGGCTACACCTTC
TRBJ2-1 | . | TRBV27 | . | CASSPGGDEQFF | TGTGCCAGCAGTCCCGGGGGTGATGAGCAGTTCTTC
TRBJ1-6 | . | TRBV4-3 | . | CASSPPSPGAGSPLHF | TGCGCCAGCAGCCCGCCCTCCCCGGGGGCTGGTTCACCCCTCCACTTT
TRBJ2-1 | . | TRBV27 | . | CASSFDRSSYNEQFF | TGTGCCAGCAGTTTCGACAGGAGCTCCTACAATGAGCAGTTCTTC
TRBJ2-5 | . | TRBV6-6 | TRBD2 | CASGRLAGAQGETQYF | TGTGCCAGCGGAAGACTAGCGGGGGCCCAAGGGGAGACCCAGTACTTC
TRBJ2-1 | . | TRBV28 | TRBD1 | CASSFAAGQGAQARSYNEQFF | TGTGCCAGCAGTTTTGCCGCGGGCCAGGGGGCACAAGCTCGTTCCTACAATGAGCAGTTCTTC
TRBJ2-2 | . | TRBV9 | TRBD2 | CASSVASGGAGELFF | TGTGCCAGCAGCGTGGCCAGCGGGGGGGCCGGGGAGCTGTTTTTT
TRBJ1-1 | . | TRBV4-1 | . | CASSPPGRTRDQNTEAFF | TGCGCCAGCAGCCCCCCGGGAAGGACAAGGGACCAGAACACTGAAGCTTTCTTT
TRBJ2-5 | . | TRBV25-1 | . | CASSEYFSQETQYF | TGTGCCAGCAGTGAATATTTCAGCCAAGAGACCCAGTACTTC
TRBJ2-3 | . | TRBV9 | TRBD2 | CASSERLAGVTTDTQYF | TGTGCCAGCAGCGAGCGACTAGCGGGGGTGACCACAGATACGCAGTATTTT
TRBJ2-3 | once | TRBV4-3 | . | CASSQDQATDTQYF | TGCGCCAGCAGCCAAGATCAGGCCACAGATACGCAGTATTTT
TRBJ2-1 | . | TRBV2 | TRBD2 | CASIAGGFNEQFF | TGTGCCAGCATTGCGGGGGGATTCAATGAGCAGTTCTTC
TRBJ1-1 | once | TRBV5-6 | . | CASSLAQQNTEAFF | TGTGCCAGCAGCTTGGCCCAGCAGAACACTGAAGCTTTCTTT
TRBJ1-3 | . | TRBV9 | . | CASSVETDSGNTIYF | TGTGCCAGCAGCGTAGAAACAGACTCTGGAAACACCATATATTTT
TRBJ2-5 | . | TRBV5-6 | TRBD1 | CASSLTGGMETQYF | TGTGCCAGCAGCTTGACAGGGGGCATGGAGACCCAGTACTTC
TRBJ1-5 | . | TRBV28 | TRBD1 | CASSSRGTAADQPQHF | TGTGCCAGCAGTTCAAGGGGGACAGCCGCGGATCAGCCCCAGCATTTT
TRBJ1-4 | . | TRBV9 | TRBD1 | CASSANRGKLFF | TGTGCCAGCAGCGCTAACAGGGGAAAACTGTTTTTT